Listed here are 18 T cell receptor beta chains from one sample, sequenced in a study of beta chain features in type 1 diabetes. Expressed TCRB transcripts were sequenced because the isolated RNA had all been reverse transcribed beforehand. TCRdb's table, derived via immunoSEQ multiplex PCR, lists solely in-frame clones and lacks some. The table has nearly 350,000 clones, under 8.5% seen once. Input material: central memory CD4+ T cells from blood. The receptors were sampled from a woman under 30 in good health.

The table lists this clone with many counts. The chain is built from TRBV2 and TRBJ1-2; TRBD1 might be the D (5 bases). V was shortened by 5 bases and J by 0 bases, with 13 bases between the two germline ends. CDR1 SNHLY and CDR2 FYNNEI come from the germline V gene. This CDR3 spans 15 amino acids. As DNA, the CDR3 is TGTGCCAGCAGTATCCTCCGGGGCGCTAACTATGGCTACACCTTC. It specifies CASSILRGANYGYTF. Full variable domain (remainder filled in from reference TRBV2 and TRBJ1-2): EPEVTQTPSHQVTQMGQEVILRCVPISNHLYFYWYRQILGQKVEFLVSFYNNEISEKSEIFDDQFSVERPDGSNFTLKIRSTKLEDSAMYFCASSILRGANYGYTFGSGTRLTVV.

This clone has a count of ten or more. The chain recombines TRBV2 with TRBJ1-2; TRBD1 aligns across 8 bases. Germline V gene data show CDR1 as SNHLY and CDR2 as FYNNEI. The CDR3 contains 14 residues. Unmatched junction bases numbered 4, after V lost 3 bases and J lost 4 bases. The CDR3 loop reads CASSDPGGTYGYTF. The CDR3, as DNA: TGTGCCAGCAGTGATCCAGGGGGCACCTATGGCTACACCTTC.

This clone turned up a few times. This chain's CDR3 is CSGRSGQGGDQYF. CDR3 bases: TGCAGCGGACGTTCGGGACAGGGTGGTGACCAGTACTTC. This chain links TRBV29-1 with TRBJ2-5; 9 positions match TRBD1. V gave up 7 bases and J gave up 10 bases; unmatched junction bases: 13. In germline, CDR1 is SQVTM, CDR2 ANQGSEA. The CDR3 has 13 amino acids.

J is TRBJ2-2 and V is TRBV2; D unresolved. With 6 bases removed from V and 7 bases from J, the gap between germline ends came to 9 bases. This CDR3 contains 12 residues. Germline CDR1 and CDR2: SNHLY and FYNNEI. In nucleotides, the CDR3 is TGTGCCAGCAGGCTAGGGATCGGGGAGCTGTTTTTT. As protein: CASRLGIGELFF.

This chain links TRBV4-2 with TRBJ2-5; 7 bases are a match to TRBD2. V trimming: 0 bases; J trimming: 5 bases; junction bases outside the gene matches: 3. The CDR3 has 14 amino acids. Germline values: CDR1 LGHNA, CDR2 YNFKEQ. For the CDR3, the DNA is TGTGCCAGCAGCCAAGACCGGGGAGGGGAGACCCAGTACTTC. Protein: CASSQDRGGETQYF.

The genes are TRBV11-2 and TRBJ2-4, with a weak D call TRBD2 (8 bases). This CDR3 region has 18 residues. V dropped 3 bases and J dropped 7 bases, with 25 bases sitting between them. Germline V gene sequence: CDR1 SGHAT, CDR2 FQNNGV. CDR3 DNA: TGTGCCAGCAGCTTCACAGGGGTGGTAAGCGGGAGCGGGAACATTCAGTACTTC. Translation gives CASSFTGVVSGSGNIQYF.

This clone turned up a few times. V is TRBV7-3 and J is TRBJ2-3; D not certain. The CDR3 totals 15 residues. V lost 5 bases and J lost 1, with 13 bases in between. Germline-derived CDR1 and CDR2 are SGHTA and FQGTGA. The CDR3 sequence is CASSAQLFGTDTQYF. CDR3 in DNA: TGTGCCAGCAGCGCTCAGTTGTTCGGCACAGATACGCAGTATTTT.

There are a few counts of this clone. The sample has other DNA sequences that encode this CDR3 too. The chain couples TRBV2 to TRBJ1-5; 8 bases line up with TRBD1. With 6 bases clipped from V and 4 bases from J, the junction kept 2 bases outside the gene matches. CDR3 length equals 13 residues. The germline V gene encodes CDR1 SNHLY and CDR2 FYNNEI. Here the CDR3 DNA reads TGTGCCAGCAGGGGGGACAGGAATCAGCCCCAGCATTTT. Translating gives CASRGDRNQPQHF.

The sample holds a few counts of this clone. The chain links TRBV14 to TRBJ1-3, with no clear D. CDR1 SGHDN and CDR2 FVKESK come from the germline V gene. CDR3 size: 14 residues. The V gene lost 4 bases and the J gene lost 4 bases, with 11 bases spanning the gap. This CDR3 is CASSLRTDGNTIYF. The CDR3 DNA sequence: TGTGCCAGCAGCCTCCGGACTGACGGAAACACCATATATTTT.

This clone was counted a few times. This chain joins TRBV5-6 and TRBJ2-5; D gene unclear. Germline CDR1 is SGHDT and CDR2 is YYEEEE. The CDR3 has 13 residues. The V end lost 4 bases, the J end lost 5 bases, and 12 bases lay between the germline ends. CDR3 in amino acids: CASSVGRAETQYF. The DNA of the CDR3 is TGTGCCAGCAGCGTCGGGCGAGCCGAGACCCAGTACTTC.

The CDR3 protein is CAWREQGAERADYTF. The CDR3, as DNA: TGTGCCTGGAGGGAACAGGGGGCGGAACGAGCGGACTACACCTTC. V gene TRBV30 combines with J gene TRBJ1-2; 9 positions match TRBD1. J lost 10 bases, V lost 3 bases, and 15 bases had no gene match. Germline values: CDR1 GTSNPN, CDR2 SVGIG (reference sequence). CDR3 length: 15 residues.

This clone has at least ten counts. The V call is TRBV4-3, the J call TRBJ2-7; D remains ambiguous. This CDR3 contains 10 residues. CDR1 and CDR2 (germline): LGHNA, YSLEER. V was trimmed by 0 bases and J by 6 bases, leaving 0 bases between them. CDR3: CASSQDEQYF. Written as DNA, the CDR3 is TGCGCCAGCAGCCAAGACGAGCAGTACTTC.

The rearrangement uses TRBV5-5 and TRBJ2-7; no firm D call. Between the trimmed V and J ends, which lost 2 bases and 4 bases, there was a span of 10 bases. The germline gives CDR1 SGHKS, CDR2 YYEKEE (reference sequence). The CDR3 extends over 13 amino acids. In DNA, the CDR3 is TGTGCCAGCAGCTTCCAACACGGTTACGAGCAGTACTTC. Translating it yields CASSFQHGYEQYF.

The chain combines TRBV28 with TRBJ1-3, with D hard to call. The V gene's germline CDR1 is MDHEN and CDR2 SYDVKM. The CDR3 loop spans 14 amino acids. Trimming removed 5 bases from V and 5 bases from J, with 13 bases in between. The CDR3 DNA follows: TGTGCCAGCAGTCGGAGGGATTCTAGAAACACCATATATTTT. Protein product: CASSRRDSRNTIYF.

The chain is built from TRBV2 and TRBJ2-3, with 7 bases that match TRBD2. CDR3 length: 13 residues. Germline CDR1 is SNHLY and CDR2 is FYNNEI. The junction had 6 bases not matched to a gene; V was cut back by 7 bases and J by 5 bases. The DNA for the CDR3 is TGTGCCAGCATAACTAGGGAGGGAGATACGCAGTATTTT. It specifies CASITREGDTQYF. Together with reference TRBV2 and TRBJ2-3, the CDR3 gives the full variable domain: EPEVTQTPSHQVTQMGQEVILRCVPISNHLYFYWYRQILGQKVEFLVSFYNNEISEKSEIFDDQFSVERPDGSNFTLKIRSTKLEDSAMYFCASITREGDTQYFGPGTRLTVL.

This clone was observed at least ten times. The chain joins TRBV10-2 to TRBJ2-3; a possible D gene is TRBD2 (5 bases). V was pared by 2 bases and J by 9 bases, with 12 bases between. This CDR3 is built from 13 residues. Germline V CDR1 and CDR2: WSHSY, SAAADI. The CDR3, as DNA: TGCGCCAGCAGTGAGGCTAGCAGTAGCACGCAGTATTTT. This sequence encodes CASSEASSSTQYF.

Only a few counts were recorded for this clone. The chain carries TRBV5-5 and TRBJ1-5; TRBD1 matches at 7 bases. CDR3 length: 15 amino acids. Trimming at V came to 3 bases and at J to 6 bases, leaving 9 bases not matched to a gene. Germline lookup yields CDR1 SGHKS and CDR2 YYEKEE (reference sequence). CDR3 coding DNA: TGTGCCAGCAGCTGGCAGGGGGGGTTCGGTCAGCCCCAGCATTTT. This translates into CASSWQGGFGQPQHF.

This chain connects TRBV7-9 to TRBJ2-1, with a possible D match to TRBD2 (6 bases). Germline-derived CDR1 and CDR2 are SEHNR and FQNEAQ (reference sequence). The CDR3 covers 17 residues. Trimming pared 7 bases from V and 3 bases from J, leaving 22 bases between. The CDR3 DNA reads TGTGCCAGCAACCGAGGGGTAGCGGAGTATAACTACAATGAGCAGTTCTTC. Protein sequence: CASNRGVAEYNYNEQFF.